One and the same sample provided the 7 T cell receptor beta chains below, sequenced in a study of T cell responses to AZD1222 COVID-19 vaccine. TCRdb keeps only in-frame clones here, not all; method: immunoSEQ multiplex PCR. The table has over 120,000 clones, about 92% seen once. The specimen was peripheral blood, collected on day 0 of AZD1222 vaccination. The receptor source for this set is an adult in good health.

This rearrangement joins TRBV28 to TRBJ2-7; D remains ambiguous. Germline V lookup: CDR1 MDHEN, CDR2 SYDVKM. Trimming stripped 5 bases from V and 5 bases from J, with 7 bases between. This CDR3 region has 11 residues. The CDR3 nucleotides are TGTGCCAGCAGTAGCCCTGACGAGCAGTACTTC. Translated, it gives CASSSPDEQYF.

V and J are TRBV2 and TRBJ1-1; a possible D gene is TRBD1 (5 bases). The CDR3 is 14 amino acids. CDR1 is SNHLY, CDR2 FYNNEI, per germline. V lost 5 bases, J lost 0 bases, and 10 bases lay in between. CDR3: CASSQTDLNTEAFF. In DNA form, the CDR3 reads TGTGCCAGCAGTCAGACAGATTTGAACACTGAAGCTTTCTTT.

The chain joins TRBV7-9 to TRBJ2-2; D remains unclear. V shed 5 bases and J shed 0 bases, with 10 bases lying between them. This CDR3 is built from 15 residues. Germline CDR1 reads SEHNR; CDR2 reads FQNEAQ (reference sequence). Here the CDR3 reads CASSRRTANTGELFF. CDR3 nucleotides: TGTGCCAGCAGCCGAAGGACGGCGAACACCGGGGAGCTGTTTTTT.

This chain joins TRBV4-2 and TRBJ1-1; no reliable D call. The CDR3 is 15 amino acids. CDR1 and CDR2 from the germline V gene are LGHNA and YNFKEQ. V gave up 0 bases and J gave up 1 base, with 9 bases separating them. CDR3 bases: TGTGCCAGCAGCCAAGACCGGCCGGGGAACACTGAAGCTTTCTTT. It codes for CASSQDRPGNTEAFF.

This clone was observed a single time. The chain couples TRBV12-5 to TRBJ1-5; no definite D call. CDR3 length equals 17 residues. Trimming took 7 bases from V and 7 from J, leaving 26 bases between them. Germline lookup yields CDR1 LGHNT and CDR2 FRNRAP. The CDR3 DNA reads TGTGCTAGTGTTGGATCGGGTGGTGTCGGCTTCGGGCAGCCCCAGCATTTT. It is translated as CASVGSGGVGFGQPQHF.

The chain couples TRBV5-1 to TRBJ2-3; D possibly corresponds to TRBD1 (6 bases). Germline CDR1 and CDR2: SGHRS and YFSETQ. The CDR3 runs to 14 residues. V was shortened by 2 bases and J by 2 bases, with 9 bases between the two germline ends. CDR3 region: CASSFEGDTDTQYF. DNA of the CDR3: TGCGCCAGCAGCTTTGAGGGGGACACAGATACGCAGTATTTT. Drawing the rest from reference TRBV5-1 and TRBJ2-3, the complete variable domain is KAGVTQTPRYLIKTRGQQVTLSCSPISGHRSVSWYQQTPGQGLQFLFEYFSETQRNKGNFPGRFSGRQFSNSRSEMNVSTLELGDSALYLCASSFEGDTDTQYFGPGTRLTVL.

The rearrangement uses TRBV18 and TRBJ2-5, with D unclear. The CDR3 runs 15 residues. The germline CDR1 and CDR2 sequences are KGHSH and LQKENI. V was trimmed by 0 bases and J by 2 bases, leaving 10 bases between them. Here the CDR3 reads CASSPPTAGQETQYF. DNA of the CDR3: TGTGCCAGCTCACCACCCACTGCAGGACAAGAGACCCAGTACTTC.